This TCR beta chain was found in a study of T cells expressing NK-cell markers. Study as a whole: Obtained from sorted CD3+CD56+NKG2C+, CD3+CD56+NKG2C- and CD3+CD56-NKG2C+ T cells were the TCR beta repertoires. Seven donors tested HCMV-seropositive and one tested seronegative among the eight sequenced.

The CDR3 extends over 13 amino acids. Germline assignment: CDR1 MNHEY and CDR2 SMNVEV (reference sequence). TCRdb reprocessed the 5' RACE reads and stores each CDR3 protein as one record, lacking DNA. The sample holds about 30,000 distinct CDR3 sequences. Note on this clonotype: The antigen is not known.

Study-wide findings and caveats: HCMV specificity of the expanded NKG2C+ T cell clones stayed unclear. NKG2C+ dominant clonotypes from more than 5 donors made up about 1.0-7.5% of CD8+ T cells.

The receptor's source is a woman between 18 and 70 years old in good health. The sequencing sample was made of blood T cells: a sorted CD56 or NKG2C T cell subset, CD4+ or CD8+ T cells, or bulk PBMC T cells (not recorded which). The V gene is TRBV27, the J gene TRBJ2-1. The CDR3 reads CASSYKTYNEQFF.